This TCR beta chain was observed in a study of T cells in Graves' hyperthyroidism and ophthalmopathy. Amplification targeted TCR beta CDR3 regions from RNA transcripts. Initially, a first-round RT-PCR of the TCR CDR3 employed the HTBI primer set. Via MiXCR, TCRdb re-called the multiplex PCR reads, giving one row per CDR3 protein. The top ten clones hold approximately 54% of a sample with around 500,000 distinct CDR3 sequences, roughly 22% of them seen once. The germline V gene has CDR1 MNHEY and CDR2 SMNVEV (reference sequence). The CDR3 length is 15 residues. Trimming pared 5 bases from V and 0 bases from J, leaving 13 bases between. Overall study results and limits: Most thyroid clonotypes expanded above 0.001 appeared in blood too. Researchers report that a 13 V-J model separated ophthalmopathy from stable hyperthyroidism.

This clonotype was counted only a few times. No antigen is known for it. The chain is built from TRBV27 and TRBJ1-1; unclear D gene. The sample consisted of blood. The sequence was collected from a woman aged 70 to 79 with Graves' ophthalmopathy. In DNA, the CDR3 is TGTGCCAGCAGTAGCAGGTCGGTCATGAACACTGAAGCTTTCTTT. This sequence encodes CASSSRSVMNTEAFF.